The 27 T cell receptor beta chains given below trace back to one sample, sequenced in a study of early T cells in non-severe SARS-CoV-2 infection. TCRdb used MiXCR to reprocess the 5' RACE reads, holding one entry per CDR3 protein. Among about 38,000 distinct CDR3 sequences listed, roughly 5% were seen once. The sequencing input was whole blood. These receptors all come from an adult who was a healthcare worker with PCR-confirmed SARS-CoV-2 infection or an uninfected control (not recorded which).

This clonotype appeared many times. V usage is TRBV30 and J usage is TRBJ2-1, with 11 bases that match TRBD2. There are 16 residues in the CDR3. The V gene end was trimmed by 0 bases and the J gene end by 7 bases; junction bases not matched to a gene: 8. The V gene's germline CDR1 is GTSNPN and CDR2 SVGIG (reference sequence). The CDR3 here is CAWSVVLAGGGNEQFF. Here the CDR3 DNA reads TGTGCCTGGAGTGTGGTGCTAGCGGGGGGCGGGAATGAGCAGTTCTTC.

This clonotype was counted at least ten times. The J gene is TRBJ1-3, the V gene TRBV30; 9 nucleotides match TRBD1. Germline lookup yields CDR1 GTSNPN and CDR2 SVGIG (reference sequence). The CDR3 runs to 17 residues. V was pared by 0 bases and J by 1 base, with 7 bases of the junction left unmatched. CDR3 coding DNA: TGTGCCTGGAGTGTATTGTCGGGACAGGGATCTGGAAACACCATATATTTT. This gives the protein CAWSVLSGQGSGNTIYF. Based on the CDR3 plus reference TRBV30 and TRBJ1-3, the full variable domain is SQTIHQWPATLVQPVGSPLSLECTVEGTSNPNLYWYRQAAGRGLQLLFYSVGIGQISSEVPQNLSASRPQDRQFILSSKKLLLSDSGFYLCAWSVLSGQGSGNTIYFGEGSWLTVV.

This clonotype was detected ten times or more. The chain joins TRBV5-1 to TRBJ2-3, with a tentative D call TRBD2 (5 bases). V was trimmed by 0 bases and J by 3 bases, leaving 17 bases between them. The length of the CDR3 is 17 residues. CDR1 and CDR2 from the germline V gene are SGHRS and YFSETQ. This chain's CDR3 is CASSLERRSGGTDTQYF. In DNA form, the CDR3 reads TGCGCCAGCAGCTTGGAGAGAAGAAGCGGCGGAACAGATACGCAGTATTTT.

Many counts were recorded for this clonotype. The chain has TRBV14 and TRBJ2-1, with D possibly matching TRBD1 (5 bases). With 0 bases removed from V and 8 bases from J, the gap between germline ends came to 11 bases. The CDR3 loop spans 14 amino acids. Looked up from germline, CDR1 is SGHDN and CDR2 is FVKESK. Written as DNA, the CDR3 is TGTGCCAGCAGCCAAGAAAGGCTGGGGCATGAGCAGTTCTTC. Translating gives CASSQERLGHEQFF.

This clonotype was observed many times. The chain couples TRBV20-1 to TRBJ2-5; 13 bases map to TRBD2. The CDR3 runs 14 residues. Germline assignment: CDR1 DFQATT and CDR2 SNEGSKA (reference sequence). The CDR3 protein is CSSRTSGGKETQYF. The CDR3 DNA follows: TGCAGCTCACGGACTAGCGGGGGAAAAGAGACCCAGTACTTC.

This clonotype was counted many times. This rearrangement joins TRBV4-1 to TRBJ1-5; tentatively, D is TRBD1 (5 bases). This CDR3 has 13 residues. Per germline, CDR1 MGHRA and CDR2 YSYEKL. V dropped 4 bases and J dropped 5 bases, with 9 bases sitting between them. For the CDR3, the DNA is TGCGCCAGCAGCCTGGGGACTGATCAGCCCCAGCATTTT. It yields the protein CASSLGTDQPQHF.

This clonotype was counted ten times or more. The chain is built from TRBV12-3 or TRBV12-4 and TRBJ2-5; TRBD2 matches 7 bases. V trimming: 6 bases; J trimming: 4 bases; junction bases outside the gene matches: 11. This CDR3 has 15 residues. In DNA, the CDR3 is TGTGCCAGCAGAGCCGCGGGGGAGGGTCCAGAGACCCAGTACTTC. Its protein is CASRAAGEGPETQYF.

The table lists this clonotype with many counts. This chain uses TRBV5-1 with TRBJ2-1; D is possibly TRBD1 or TRBD2 (5 bases each). This CDR3 is 14 amino acids long. In germline, CDR1 is SGHRS, CDR2 YFSETQ. The V and J ends lost 5 bases and 1 base respectively, with 10 bases between them. The CDR3 DNA reads TGCGCCAGCAGATTAGGGGAGTCCTACAATGAGCAGTTCTTC. Its translation is CASRLGESYNEQFF.

In this sample, this clonotype turned up many times. The rearrangement joins TRBV10-3 to TRBJ2-1, with D tentatively TRBD2 (6 bases). Germline V gene sequence: CDR1 ENHRY, CDR2 SYGVKD. V gave up 2 bases and J gave up 7 bases, with 12 bases separating them. The CDR3 is 14 residues long. The CDR3 region has the DNA TGTGCCATCAGTGAGCGCGGGGTTGGTAATGAGCAGTTCTTC. Protein: CAISERGVGNEQFF.

This clonotype was seen ten or more times. The chain couples TRBV12-3 or TRBV12-4 to TRBJ2-1; 10 bases are shared with TRBD2. This CDR3 region has 13 residues. The junction had 3 bases not matched to a gene; V was cut back by 6 bases and J by 7 bases. Here the CDR3 reads CASRLAGTNEQFF. The CDR3 DNA is TGTGCCAGCAGACTAGCGGGGACAAATGAGCAGTTCTTC.

There are many counts of this clonotype. DNA of the CDR3: TGTGCCAGCAGCTTAGGGTTTAGGGCTTTCTTT. Its translation is CASSLGFRAFF. The chain has TRBV11-2 and TRBJ1-1, with D uncertain. This CDR3 has 11 amino acids. V shed 1 base and J shed 11 bases, with 8 bases lying between them. Germline V gene lookup returns CDR1 SGHAT and CDR2 FQNNGV.

This clonotype came up many times. The chain employs TRBV20-1 and TRBJ1-2, with 9 positions matching TRBD1. The CDR3 extends over 16 amino acids. The germline V gene has CDR1 DFQATT and CDR2 SNEGSKA (reference sequence). After removal of 1 base from V and 2 bases from J, the junction contained 8 bases not matched to a gene. CDR3 loop: CSARGDRAAGNYGYTF. In DNA, the CDR3 is TGCAGTGCTAGAGGGGACAGGGCGGCGGGAAACTATGGCTACACCTTC.

This clonotype appeared many times. The chain is built from TRBV3-1 and TRBJ2-1; D might be TRBD2 (6 bases). The CDR3 runs to 14 residues. The V gene's germline CDR1 is LGHDT and CDR2 YNNKEL (reference sequence). Trimming took 6 bases from V and 4 from J, leaving 13 bases between them. The CDR3 DNA follows: TGTGCCAGCAGTGGGGCGGGGACGTACAATGAGCAGTTCTTC. Its translation is CASSGAGTYNEQFF.

This clonotype occurred a few times. V usage is TRBV10-2 and J usage is TRBJ1-6; 7 bases are shared with TRBD1. The CDR3 is 13 amino acids. J gave up 7 bases and V 3 bases, and 0 bases lay outside the gene matches. The germline V gene encodes CDR1 WSHSY and CDR2 SAAADI. The CDR3 nucleotides are TGCGCCAGCAGTGAACAGGGGAATTCACCCCTCCACTTT. Translating gives CASSEQGNSPLHF.

Ten or more counts support this clonotype. V is TRBV3-1 and J is TRBJ2-3; 8 bases match TRBD2. The CDR3 sequence is 14 residues long. Germline CDR1 and CDR2: LGHDT and YNNKEL (reference sequence). With 8 bases clipped from V and 2 bases from J, the junction kept 6 bases outside the gene matches. The CDR3 sequence: CASGSGGFTDTQYF. The DNA of the CDR3 is TGTGCCAGCGGGAGCGGGGGCTTCACAGATACGCAGTATTTT.

A few counts support this clonotype. The V and J genes are TRBV30 and TRBJ1-4; D unresolved. CDR3 length: 12 amino acids. Germline V gives CDR1 GTSNPN, CDR2 SVGIG (reference sequence). Trimming took off 4 bases at V and 9 bases at J, with 12 bases between the two ends. CDR3 in DNA: TGTGCCTGGAAGGAAGGGCAGAAAAAACTGTTTTTT. Translated: CAWKEGQKKLFF.

This clonotype has a handful of counts. The chain is built from TRBV7-7 and TRBJ1-1; D not resolved. The CDR3 length is 13 residues. Trimming removed 4 bases from V and 1 base from J, with 7 bases in between. Germline V CDR1 and CDR2: SSHAT, FNYEAQ (reference sequence). The chain's CDR3 is CASSSGENTEAFF. DNA for the CDR3: TGTGCCAGCAGCTCGGGAGAGAACACTGAAGCTTTCTTT.

This clonotype was counted ten times or more. This sequence joins TRBV11-2 and TRBJ2-5; D remains unclear. This CDR3 is built from 8 residues. The germline V gene encodes CDR1 SGHAT and CDR2 FQNNGV. The V and J ends lost 5 bases and 14 bases respectively, with 6 bases between them. In DNA form, the CDR3 reads TGTGCCAGCAGCCGCTTATACTTC. This sequence encodes CASSRLYF.

Many counts were recorded for this clonotype. The rearrangement uses TRBV20-1 and TRBJ2-1, with D perhaps assigned TRBD1 or TRBD2 (7 bases each). Germline CDR1 is DFQATT and CDR2 is SNEGSKA (reference sequence). The CDR3 consists of 12 residues. In nucleotides, the CDR3 is TGCAGCAGGGGGGGCTCCTACAATGAGCAGTTCTTC. As protein: CSRGGSYNEQFF.

This clonotype was counted at least ten times. For the CDR3, the DNA is TGTGCCAGCAGCTTATCCACCCGAGCGGATACGCAGTATTTT. It codes for CASSLSTRADTQYF. This chain links TRBV7-6 with TRBJ2-3; D is unclear. The CDR3 runs 14 residues. Deletions cut 2 bases from V and 6 bases from J, with 12 bases between. Germline values: CDR1 SGHVS, CDR2 FNYEAQ.

This clonotype was counted a single time. A read error may be the cause here, since a much bigger clone is one base away. The chain employs TRBV12-3 or TRBV12-4 and TRBJ2-2; D perhaps matches TRBD1 (6 bases). This CDR3 region has 13 residues. Here the CDR3 reads CASSFDRSGEPFF. CDR3 DNA sequence: TGTGCCAGCAGTTTTGACAGGTCCGGGGAGCCGTTTTTT.

The table lists this clonotype with many counts. The V call is TRBV5-1, the J call TRBJ1-4; perhaps TRBD1 as D (6 bases). Germline CDR1 SGHRS, CDR2 YFSETQ. This CDR3 contains 14 residues. Trimming took 3 bases from V and 4 from J, leaving 10 bases between them. CDR3 sequence (DNA): TGCGCCAGCAGCTCCCAGGGGATTAATGAAAAACTGTTTTTT. Translated, it gives CASSSQGINEKLFF.

This clonotype came up many times. The chain carries TRBV12-3 or TRBV12-4 and TRBJ2-1; a possible D gene is TRBD1 (5 bases). This CDR3 contains 14 residues. V was shortened by 7 bases and J by 4 bases, with 14 bases between the two germline ends. The CDR3 protein is CASTTPGRYNEQFF. The CDR3 coding sequence is TGTGCCAGCACCACGCCAGGGCGATACAATGAGCAGTTCTTC.

This clonotype appeared many times. The chain recombines TRBV10-3 with TRBJ1-5; D not certain. The CDR3 runs 17 residues. From germline, CDR1 is ENHRY and CDR2 SYGVKD. Trimming left V 0 bases short and J 2 bases short, with 14 bases between. Here the CDR3 reads CAISESGALRGNQPQHF. DNA for the CDR3: TGTGCCATCAGTGAGTCGGGAGCCCTTAGGGGCAATCAGCCCCAGCATTTT.

The rearrangement joins TRBV6-6 to TRBJ1-5; weak D call: TRBD1 (6 bases). V was shortened by 0 bases and J by 5 bases, with 11 bases between the two germline ends. CDR3 size: 15 residues. CDR1 and CDR2 from the germline V gene are MNHNY and SVGAGI (reference sequence). The CDR3 sequence: CASSYSKAGDQPQHF. The CDR3 DNA reads TGTGCCAGCAGTTACTCGAAGGCAGGGGATCAGCCCCAGCATTTT.

This clonotype was recorded at least ten times. The chain links TRBV6-5 to TRBJ1-6; TRBD1 might be the D (6 bases). CDR3 length: 19 amino acids. CDR1 MNHEY and CDR2 SVGAGI come from the germline V gene. V was trimmed by 0 bases and J by 7 bases, leaving 22 bases between them. CDR3: CASSYSKSGYGGKNSPLHF. The CDR3 bases are TGTGCCAGCAGTTACTCGAAGTCGGGGTACGGGGGCAAGAATTCACCCCTCCACTTT.

This clonotype was observed at least ten times. The V gene is TRBV3-1, the J gene TRBJ2-3, with D unresolved. In germline, CDR1 is LGHDT, CDR2 YNNKEL (reference sequence). The CDR3 totals 16 residues. V was pared by 5 bases and J by 2 bases, with 17 bases between. In nucleotides, the CDR3 is TGTGCCAGCAGCGATCTTTTAGGGAATCCCACAGATACGCAGTATTTT. Protein product: CASSDLLGNPTDTQYF.